The sequence of this TCR beta chain was determined in a study of blood T cell repertoires in COVID-19. Repertoires were generated with immunoSEQ multiplex PCR, while TCRdb's copy carries only in-frame clones and drops some. The table has 130,000 to 150,000 clones, approximately 91% seen once. CDR1 and CDR2 from the germline V gene are SNHLY and FYNNEI. This CDR3 is 17 amino acids long. The V end was cut by 7 bases, the J end by 5 bases, with 21 bases between. Sequencing used peripheral blood. The chain uses TRBV2 and TRBJ1-6; tentative D call: TRBD1 (6 bases). The sequence was collected from a human donor in a cohort sampled during active COVID-19. The CDR3: CASTLVQGKSDNSPLHF. The DNA for the CDR3 is TGTGCCAGCACCCTTGTACAGGGAAAGAGCGATAATTCACCCCTCCACTTT.